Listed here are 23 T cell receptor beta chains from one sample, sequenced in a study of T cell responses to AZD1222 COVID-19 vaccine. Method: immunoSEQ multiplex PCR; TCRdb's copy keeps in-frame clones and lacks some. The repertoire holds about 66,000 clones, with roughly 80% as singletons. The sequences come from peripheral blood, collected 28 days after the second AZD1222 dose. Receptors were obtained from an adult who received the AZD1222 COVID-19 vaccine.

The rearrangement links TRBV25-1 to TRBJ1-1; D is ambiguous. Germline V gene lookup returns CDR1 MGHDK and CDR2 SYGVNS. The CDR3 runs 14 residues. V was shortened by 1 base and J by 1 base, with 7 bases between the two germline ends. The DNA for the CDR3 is TGTGCCAGCAGTGAATCCGGCAGGAACACTGAAGCTTTCTTT. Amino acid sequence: CASSESGRNTEAFF.

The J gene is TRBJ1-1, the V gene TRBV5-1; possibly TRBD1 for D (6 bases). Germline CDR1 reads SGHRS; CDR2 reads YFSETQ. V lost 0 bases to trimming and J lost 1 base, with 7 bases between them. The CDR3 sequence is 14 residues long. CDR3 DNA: TGCGCCAGCAGCTTGGTAGGGGGGAACACTGAAGCTTTCTTT. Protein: CASSLVGGNTEAFF.

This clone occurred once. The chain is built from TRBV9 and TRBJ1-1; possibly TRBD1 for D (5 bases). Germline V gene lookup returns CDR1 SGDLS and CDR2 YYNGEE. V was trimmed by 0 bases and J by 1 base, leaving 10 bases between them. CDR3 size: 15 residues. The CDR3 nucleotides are TGTGCCAGCAGCGTAGTAGGAACAGGGAACACTGAAGCTTTCTTT. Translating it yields CASSVVGTGNTEAFF.

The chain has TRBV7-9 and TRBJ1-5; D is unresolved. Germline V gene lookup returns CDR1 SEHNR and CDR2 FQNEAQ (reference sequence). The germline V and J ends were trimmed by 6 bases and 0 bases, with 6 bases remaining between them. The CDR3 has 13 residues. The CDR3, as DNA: TGTGCCAGCAGTCGTGATAGCAATCAGCCCCAGCATTTT. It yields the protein CASSRDSNQPQHF.

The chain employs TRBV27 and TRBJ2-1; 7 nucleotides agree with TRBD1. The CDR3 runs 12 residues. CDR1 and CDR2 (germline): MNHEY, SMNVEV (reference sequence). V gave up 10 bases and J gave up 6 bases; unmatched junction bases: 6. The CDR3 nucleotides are TGTGCCACCCAAGACAGGGTCAATGAGCAGTTCTTC. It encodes CATQDRVNEQFF.

The CDR3 reads CASSEGIEAGNTIYF. The CDR3 nucleotides are TGTGCCAGCAGTGAAGGGATAGAGGCTGGAAACACCATATATTTT. The rearrangement joins TRBV6-4 to TRBJ1-3; no reliable D call. The germline V gene has CDR1 MRHNA and CDR2 SNTAGT. There are 15 residues in the CDR3. The V gene lost 3 bases and the J gene lost 2 bases, with 11 bases spanning the gap.

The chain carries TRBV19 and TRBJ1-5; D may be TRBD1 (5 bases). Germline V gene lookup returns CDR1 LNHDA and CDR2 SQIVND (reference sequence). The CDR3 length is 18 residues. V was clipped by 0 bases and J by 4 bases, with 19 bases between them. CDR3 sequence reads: CASSIDRGTSSPNQPQHF. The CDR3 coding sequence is TGTGCCAGTAGTATAGATCGGGGCACATCCAGCCCAAATCAGCCCCAGCATTTT.

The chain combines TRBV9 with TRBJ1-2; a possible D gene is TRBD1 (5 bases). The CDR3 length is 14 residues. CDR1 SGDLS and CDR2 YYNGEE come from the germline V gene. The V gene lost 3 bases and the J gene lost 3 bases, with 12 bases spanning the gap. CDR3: CASSGIRDDYGYTF. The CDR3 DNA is TGTGCCAGCAGCGGAATCAGGGATGACTATGGCTACACCTTC.

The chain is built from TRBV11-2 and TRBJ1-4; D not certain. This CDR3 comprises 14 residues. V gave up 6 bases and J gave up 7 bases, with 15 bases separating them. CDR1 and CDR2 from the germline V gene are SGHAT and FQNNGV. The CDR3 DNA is TGTGCCAGCAGAAGCTTCGCGGGCCGTGAAAAACTGTTTTTT. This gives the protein CASRSFAGREKLFF.

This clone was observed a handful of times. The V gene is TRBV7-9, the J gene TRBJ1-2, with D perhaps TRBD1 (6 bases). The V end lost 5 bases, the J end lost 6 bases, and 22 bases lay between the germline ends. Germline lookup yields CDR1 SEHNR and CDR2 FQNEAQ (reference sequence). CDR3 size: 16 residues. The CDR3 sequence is CASSERPTQGLDGYTF. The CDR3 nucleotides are TGTGCCAGCAGCGAACGACCGACACAGGGACTTGATGGCTACACCTTC.

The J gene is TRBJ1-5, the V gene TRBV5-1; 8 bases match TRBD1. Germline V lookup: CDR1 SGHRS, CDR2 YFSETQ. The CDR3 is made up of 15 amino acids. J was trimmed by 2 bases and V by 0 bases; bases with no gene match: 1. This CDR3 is CASSLGTGRNQPQHF. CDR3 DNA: TGCGCCAGCAGCTTGGGGACAGGGCGCAATCAGCCCCAGCATTTT.

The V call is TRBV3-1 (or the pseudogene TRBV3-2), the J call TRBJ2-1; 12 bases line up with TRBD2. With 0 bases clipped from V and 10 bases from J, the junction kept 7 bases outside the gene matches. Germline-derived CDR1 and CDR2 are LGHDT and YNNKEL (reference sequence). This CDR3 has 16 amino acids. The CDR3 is CASSQDSLAGGGEQFF. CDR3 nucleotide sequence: TGTGCCAGCAGCCAAGATTCACTAGCGGGGGGTGGCGAGCAGTTCTTC.

CDR3 in DNA: TGTGCCAGCAGCCTCCGGGCCAACCAAGAGACCCAGTACTTC. Translation gives CASSLRANQETQYF. V gene TRBV3-1 (or the pseudogene TRBV3-2) combines with J gene TRBJ2-5, with D unresolved. The CDR3 extends over 14 amino acids. CDR1 is LGHDT, CDR2 YNNKEL, per germline (reference sequence). V was pared by 4 bases and J by 0 bases, with 9 bases between.

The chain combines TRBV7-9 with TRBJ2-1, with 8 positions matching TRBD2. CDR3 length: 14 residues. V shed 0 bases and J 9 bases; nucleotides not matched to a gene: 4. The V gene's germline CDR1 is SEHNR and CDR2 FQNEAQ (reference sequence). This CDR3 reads CASSLASGVPEQFF. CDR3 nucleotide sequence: TGTGCCAGCAGCTTAGCTAGCGGGGTCCCTGAGCAGTTCTTC.

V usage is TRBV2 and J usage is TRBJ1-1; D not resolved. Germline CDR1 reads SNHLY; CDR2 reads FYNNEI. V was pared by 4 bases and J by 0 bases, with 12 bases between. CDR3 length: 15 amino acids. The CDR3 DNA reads TGTGCCAGCAGTGTCTACCACCCCATGAACACTGAAGCTTTCTTT. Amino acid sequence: CASSVYHPMNTEAFF.

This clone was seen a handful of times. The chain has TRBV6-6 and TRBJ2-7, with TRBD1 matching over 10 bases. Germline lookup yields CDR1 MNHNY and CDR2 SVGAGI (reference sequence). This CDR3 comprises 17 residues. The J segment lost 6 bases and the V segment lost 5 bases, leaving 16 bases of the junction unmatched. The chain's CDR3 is CASSPSSGTGERGEQYF. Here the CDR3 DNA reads TGTGCCAGCAGTCCCTCCTCGGGGACAGGGGAAAGGGGCGAGCAGTACTTC.

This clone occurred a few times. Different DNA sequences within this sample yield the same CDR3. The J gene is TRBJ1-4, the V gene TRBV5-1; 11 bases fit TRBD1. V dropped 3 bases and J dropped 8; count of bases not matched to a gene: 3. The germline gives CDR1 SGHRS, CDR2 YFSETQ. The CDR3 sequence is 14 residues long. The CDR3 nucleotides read TGCGCCAGCAGCTGGGGACAGGGGGGAGAAAAACTGTTTTTT. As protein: CASSWGQGGEKLFF.

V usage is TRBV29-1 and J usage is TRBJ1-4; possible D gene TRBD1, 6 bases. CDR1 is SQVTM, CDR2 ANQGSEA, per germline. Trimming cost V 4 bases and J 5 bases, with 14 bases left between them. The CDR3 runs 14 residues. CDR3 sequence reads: CSVGPDRRNEKLFF. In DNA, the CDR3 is TGCAGCGTTGGGCCGGACAGAAGAAATGAAAAACTGTTTTTT.

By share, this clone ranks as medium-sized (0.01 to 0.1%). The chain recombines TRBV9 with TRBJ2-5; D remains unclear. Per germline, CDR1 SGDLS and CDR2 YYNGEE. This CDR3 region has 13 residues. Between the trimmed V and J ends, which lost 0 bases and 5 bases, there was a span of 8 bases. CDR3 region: CASSVGHLETQYF. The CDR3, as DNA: TGTGCCAGCAGCGTAGGGCATCTCGAGACCCAGTACTTC.

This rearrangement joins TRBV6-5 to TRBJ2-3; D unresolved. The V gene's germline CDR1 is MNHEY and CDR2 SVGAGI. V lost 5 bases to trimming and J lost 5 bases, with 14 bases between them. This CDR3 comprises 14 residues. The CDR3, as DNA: TGTGCCAGCAGTCGAAGACCAGCACAAGATACGCAGTATTTT. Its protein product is CASSRRPAQDTQYF.

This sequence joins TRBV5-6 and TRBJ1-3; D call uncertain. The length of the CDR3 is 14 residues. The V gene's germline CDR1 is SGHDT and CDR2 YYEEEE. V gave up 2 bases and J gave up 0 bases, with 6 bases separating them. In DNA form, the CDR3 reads TGTGCCAGCAGCTTTAGCCCCTCTGGAAACACCATATATTTT. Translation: CASSFSPSGNTIYF.

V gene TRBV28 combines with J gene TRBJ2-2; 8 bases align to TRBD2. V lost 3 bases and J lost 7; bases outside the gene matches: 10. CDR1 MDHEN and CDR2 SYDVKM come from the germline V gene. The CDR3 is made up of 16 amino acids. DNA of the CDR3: TGTGCCAGCAGTTTCCGGACTAGCAGAGGCGGCGGGGAGCTGTTTTTT. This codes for CASSFRTSRGGGELFF.

CDR3 in DNA: TGTGCCAATTCGGGACAGGGCCAGCCCCAGCATTTT. Amino acid sequence: CANSGQGQPQHF. This rearrangement joins TRBV28 to TRBJ1-5; 9 bases match TRBD1. The CDR3 extends over 12 amino acids. Germline V gene lookup returns CDR1 MDHEN and CDR2 SYDVKM. J was trimmed by 7 bases and V by 10 bases; bases with no gene match: 5.